In this sample, the clone carrying this T cell receptor (beta chain) turned up once. The antigen is not known. Second-dose recipients at about 4 or about 12 weeks were treated as one pooled group. The protocol was immunoSEQ multiplex PCR, while the TCRdb copy is restricted to in-frame clones and leaves out a portion. The data hold approximately 210,000 clones, with approximately 90% observed a single time. These data belong to a study of T cell responses to AZD1222 COVID-19 vaccine. Trimming cost V 8 bases and J 3 bases; bases outside gene matches: 13. The CDR3 has 16 amino acids. The V gene's germline CDR1 is LNHNV and CDR2 YYDKDF (reference sequence). Study-wide results and caveats: The peak T cell response came first, and repertoires were sampled only after it. The donor group comprised mostly white British people and more females; the analysis possibly underestimated clonal diversity. Dominant CD4 TCR responses targeted spike regions 160-218 and 743-854.

The chain is built from TRBV15 and TRBJ2-7; 10 positions match TRBD1. The receptor's source is an adult who received the AZD1222 COVID-19 vaccine. The starting material was peripheral blood, obtained 28 days after the second AZD1222 dose. CDR3 nucleotide sequence: TGTGCCACCTCAGACTCGGGACAGGGGATGAACTACGAGCAGTACTTC. This sequence encodes CATSDSGQGMNYEQYF.